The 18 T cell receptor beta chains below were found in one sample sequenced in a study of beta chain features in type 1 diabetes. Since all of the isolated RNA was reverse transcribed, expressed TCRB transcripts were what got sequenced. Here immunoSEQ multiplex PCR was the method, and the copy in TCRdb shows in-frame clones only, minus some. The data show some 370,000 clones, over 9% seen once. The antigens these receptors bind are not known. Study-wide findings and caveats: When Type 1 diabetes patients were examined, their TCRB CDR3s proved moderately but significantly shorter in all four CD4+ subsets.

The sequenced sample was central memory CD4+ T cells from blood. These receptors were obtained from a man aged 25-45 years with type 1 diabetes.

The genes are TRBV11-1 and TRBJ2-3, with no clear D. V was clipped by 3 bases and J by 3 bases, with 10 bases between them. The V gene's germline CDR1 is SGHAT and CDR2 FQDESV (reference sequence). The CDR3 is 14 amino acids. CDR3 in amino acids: CASSLVLLTDTQYF. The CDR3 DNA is TGTGCCAGCAGCTTGGTACTTCTAACAGATACGCAGTATTTT.

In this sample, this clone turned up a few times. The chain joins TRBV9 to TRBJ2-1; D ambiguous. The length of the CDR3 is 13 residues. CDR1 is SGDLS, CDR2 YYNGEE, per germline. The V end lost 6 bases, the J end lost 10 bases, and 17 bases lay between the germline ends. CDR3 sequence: CASTNGVTEEQFF. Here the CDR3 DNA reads TGTGCCAGCACCAATGGGGTCACGGAGGAGCAGTTCTTC. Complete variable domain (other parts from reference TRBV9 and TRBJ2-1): DSGVTQTPKHLITATGQRVTLRCSPRSGDLSVYWYQQSLDQGLQFLIQYYNGEERAKGNILERFSAQQFPDLHSELNLSSLELGDSALYFCASTNGVTEEQFFGPGTRLTVL.

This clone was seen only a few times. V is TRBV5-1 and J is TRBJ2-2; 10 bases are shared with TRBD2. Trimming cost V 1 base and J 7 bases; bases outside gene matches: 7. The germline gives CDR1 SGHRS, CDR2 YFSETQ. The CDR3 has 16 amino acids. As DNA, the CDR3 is TGCGCCAGCAGCTTGTCTAGCGGGAGTCGAGTCGGGGAGCTGTTTTTT. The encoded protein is CASSLSSGSRVGELFF.

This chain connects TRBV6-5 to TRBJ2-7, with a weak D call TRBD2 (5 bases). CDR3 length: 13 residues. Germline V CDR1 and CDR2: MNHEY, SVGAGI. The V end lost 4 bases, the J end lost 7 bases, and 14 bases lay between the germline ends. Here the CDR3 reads CASSSPKPGEQYF. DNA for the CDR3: TGTGCCAGCAGTTCGCCAAAGCCGGGGGAGCAGTACTTC.

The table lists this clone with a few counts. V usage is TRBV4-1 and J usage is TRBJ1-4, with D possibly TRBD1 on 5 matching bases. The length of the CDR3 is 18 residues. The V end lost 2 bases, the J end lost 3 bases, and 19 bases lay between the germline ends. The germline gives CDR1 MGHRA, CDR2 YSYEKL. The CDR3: CASSQRVWGPGANEKLFF. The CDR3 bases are TGCGCCAGCAGCCAAAGGGTTTGGGGACCCGGGGCTAATGAAAAACTGTTTTTT.

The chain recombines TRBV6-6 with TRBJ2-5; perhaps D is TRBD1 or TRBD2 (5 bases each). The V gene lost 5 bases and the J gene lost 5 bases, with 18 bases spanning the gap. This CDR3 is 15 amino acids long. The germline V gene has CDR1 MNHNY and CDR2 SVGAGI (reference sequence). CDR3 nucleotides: TGTGCCAGCAGTGCAGGTGTCGGGGCGCCCGAGACCCAGTACTTC. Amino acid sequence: CASSAGVGAPETQYF.

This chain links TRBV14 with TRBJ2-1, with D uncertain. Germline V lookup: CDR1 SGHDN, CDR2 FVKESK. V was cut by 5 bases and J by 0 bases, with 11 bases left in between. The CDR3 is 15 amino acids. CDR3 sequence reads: CASSVDGSSYNEQFF. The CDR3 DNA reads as TGTGCCAGCAGCGTAGATGGAAGCTCCTACAATGAGCAGTTCTTC.

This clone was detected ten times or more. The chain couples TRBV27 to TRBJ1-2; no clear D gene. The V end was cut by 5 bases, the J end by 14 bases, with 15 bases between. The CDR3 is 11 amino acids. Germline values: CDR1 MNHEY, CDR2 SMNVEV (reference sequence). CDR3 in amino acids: CASSPTSTLTF. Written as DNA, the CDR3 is TGTGCCAGCAGTCCAACCTCAACCCTAACCTTC.

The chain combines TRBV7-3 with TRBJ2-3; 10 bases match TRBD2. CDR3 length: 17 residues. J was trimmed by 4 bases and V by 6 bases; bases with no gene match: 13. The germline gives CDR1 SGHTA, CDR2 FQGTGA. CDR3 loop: CASRYTIAGGTADTQYF. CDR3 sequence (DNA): TGTGCCAGCAGGTACACGATAGCGGGAGGAACTGCAGATACGCAGTATTTT. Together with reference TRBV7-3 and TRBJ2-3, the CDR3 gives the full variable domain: GAGVSQTPSNKVTEKGKYVELRCDPISGHTALYWYRQSLGQGPEFLIYFQGTGAADDSGLPNDRFFAVRPEGSVSTLKIQRTERGDSAVYLCASRYTIAGGTADTQYFGPGTRLTVL.

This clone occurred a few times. CDR3 sequence: CASSPRTSGYNEQFF. Here the CDR3 DNA reads TGTGCCAGCAGCCCGCGGACTAGCGGGTACAATGAGCAGTTCTTC. This chain joins TRBV11-2 and TRBJ2-1; 11 nucleotides match TRBD2. This CDR3 comprises 15 residues. The V gene end was trimmed by 5 bases and the J gene end by 4 bases; junction bases not matched to a gene: 4. Per germline, CDR1 SGHAT and CDR2 FQNNGV. Filled out from reference TRBV11-2 and TRBJ2-1, the complete variable domain reads EAGVAQSPRYKIIEKRQSVAFWCNPISGHATLYWYQQILGQGPKLLIQFQNNGVVDDSQLPKDRFSAERLKGVDSTLKIQPAKLEDSAVYLCASSPRTSGYNEQFFGPGTRLTVL.

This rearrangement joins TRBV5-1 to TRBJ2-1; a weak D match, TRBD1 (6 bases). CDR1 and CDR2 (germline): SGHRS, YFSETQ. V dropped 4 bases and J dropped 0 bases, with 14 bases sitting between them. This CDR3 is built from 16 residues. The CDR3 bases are TGCGCCAGCAGCGCATCAGGGGTCACCTCCTACAATGAGCAGTTCTTC. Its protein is CASSASGVTSYNEQFF.

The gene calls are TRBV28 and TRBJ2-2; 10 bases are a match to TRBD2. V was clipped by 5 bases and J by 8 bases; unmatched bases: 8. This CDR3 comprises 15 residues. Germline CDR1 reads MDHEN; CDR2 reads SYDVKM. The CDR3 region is CASSVLAGTTGELFF. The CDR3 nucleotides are TGTGCCAGCAGTGTACTAGCGGGGACCACGGGGGAGCTGTTTTTT.

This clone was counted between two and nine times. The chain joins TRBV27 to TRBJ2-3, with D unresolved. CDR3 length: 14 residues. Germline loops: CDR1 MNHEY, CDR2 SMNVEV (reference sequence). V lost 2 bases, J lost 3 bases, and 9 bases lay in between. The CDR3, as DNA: TGTGCCAGCAGTTTAACGGCCCCGACAGATACGCAGTATTTT. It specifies CASSLTAPTDTQYF.

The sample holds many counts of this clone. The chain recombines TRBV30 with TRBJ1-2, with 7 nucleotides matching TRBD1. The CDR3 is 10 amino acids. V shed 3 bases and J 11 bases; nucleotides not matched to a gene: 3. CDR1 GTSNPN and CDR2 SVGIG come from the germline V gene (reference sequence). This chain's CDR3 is CAWRRGLYTF. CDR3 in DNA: TGTGCCTGGAGGAGGGGGCTATACACCTTC.

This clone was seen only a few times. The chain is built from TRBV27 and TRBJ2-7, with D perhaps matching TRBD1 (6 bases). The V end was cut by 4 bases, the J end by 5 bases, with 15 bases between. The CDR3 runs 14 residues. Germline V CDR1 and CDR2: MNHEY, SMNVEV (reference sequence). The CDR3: CASSSRTGSDEQYF. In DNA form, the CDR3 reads TGTGCCAGCAGTTCCCGAACAGGGTCGGACGAGCAGTACTTC.

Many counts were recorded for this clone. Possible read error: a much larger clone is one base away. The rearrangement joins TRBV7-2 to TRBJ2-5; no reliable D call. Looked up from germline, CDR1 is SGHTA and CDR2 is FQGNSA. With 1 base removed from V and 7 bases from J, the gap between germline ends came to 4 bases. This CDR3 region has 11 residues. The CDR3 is CASSLEVTQYF. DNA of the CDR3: TGTGCCAGCAGCTTAGAGGTGACCCAGTACTTC.

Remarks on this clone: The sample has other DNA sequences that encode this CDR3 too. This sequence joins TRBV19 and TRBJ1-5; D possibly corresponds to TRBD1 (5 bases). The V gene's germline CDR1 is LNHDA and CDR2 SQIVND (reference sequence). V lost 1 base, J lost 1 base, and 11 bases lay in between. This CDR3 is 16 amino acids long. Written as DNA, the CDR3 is TGTGCCAGTAGTATAGTAGGACACCGGAGCAATCAGCCCCAGCATTTT. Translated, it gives CASSIVGHRSNQPQHF.

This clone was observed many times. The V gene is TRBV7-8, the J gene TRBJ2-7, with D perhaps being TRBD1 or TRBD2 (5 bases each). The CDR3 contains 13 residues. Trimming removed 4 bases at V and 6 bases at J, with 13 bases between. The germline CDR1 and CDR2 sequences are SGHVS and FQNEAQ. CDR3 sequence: CASSSGGYGEQYF. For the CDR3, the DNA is TGTGCCAGCAGCTCTGGGGGTTACGGCGAGCAGTACTTC.